There are many counts of the clone carrying this TCR beta chain. The antigen is unknown. The entry originates in a study of T cells in Graves' hyperthyroidism and ophthalmopathy. General study findings and limits: Ophthalmopathy was model-predicted a median roughly 6.3 months pre-onset.

Using RNA transcripts as the source, TCR beta CDR3 regions were amplified. The TCR CDR3 first-round RT-PCR relied on the HTBI primer set. TCRdb reprocessed the multiplex PCR reads with MiXCR, giving one entry per CDR3 protein. The sample has over 500,000 distinct CDR3 sequences, under 20% seen once; the top ten hold roughly 18%. Uncontrolled infection, other autoimmune disease, pregnancy or lactation led to exclusion. Thyroid ultrasound and orbital computed tomography, with clinical symptoms and serum thyroxine and TRAb, informed diagnoses. Input material: blood. This sequence was found in a woman aged 18 to 35 with Graves' ophthalmopathy.

This chain's CDR3 is CASSLSPGLDTQYF. CDR3 sequence (DNA): TGCGCCAGCAGCTTGTCACCTGGATTAGATACGCAGTATTTT. The chain links TRBV5-1 to TRBJ2-3; D remains unclear. Germline lookup yields CDR1 SGHRS and CDR2 YFSETQ. This CDR3 contains 14 residues. V was cut by 1 base and J by 5 bases, with 11 bases left in between.